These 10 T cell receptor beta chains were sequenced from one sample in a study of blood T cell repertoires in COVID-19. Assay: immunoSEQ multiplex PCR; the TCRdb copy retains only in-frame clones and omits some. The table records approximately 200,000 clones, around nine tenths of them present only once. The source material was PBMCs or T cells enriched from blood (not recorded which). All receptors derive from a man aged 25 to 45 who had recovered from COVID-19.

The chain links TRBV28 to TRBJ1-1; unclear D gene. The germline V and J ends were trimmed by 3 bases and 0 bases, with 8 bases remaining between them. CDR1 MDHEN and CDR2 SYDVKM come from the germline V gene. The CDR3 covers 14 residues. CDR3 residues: CASSLTFMNTEAFF. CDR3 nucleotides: TGTGCCAGCAGTTTGACTTTCATGAACACTGAAGCTTTCTTT.

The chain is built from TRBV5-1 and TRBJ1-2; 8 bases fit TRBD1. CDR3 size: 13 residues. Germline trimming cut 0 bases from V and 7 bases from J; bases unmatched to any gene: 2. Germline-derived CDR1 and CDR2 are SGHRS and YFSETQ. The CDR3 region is CASSLGTGGGYTF. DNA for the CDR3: TGCGCCAGCAGCTTGGGAACAGGGGGTGGCTACACCTTC.

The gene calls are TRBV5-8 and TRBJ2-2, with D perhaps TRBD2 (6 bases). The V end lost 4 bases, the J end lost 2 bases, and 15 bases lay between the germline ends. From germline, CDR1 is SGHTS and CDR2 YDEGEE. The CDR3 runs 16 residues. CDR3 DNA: TGTGCCAGCAGCCGGGCGGGGCCGGTAAACACCGGGGAGCTGTTTTTT. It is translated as CASSRAGPVNTGELFF.

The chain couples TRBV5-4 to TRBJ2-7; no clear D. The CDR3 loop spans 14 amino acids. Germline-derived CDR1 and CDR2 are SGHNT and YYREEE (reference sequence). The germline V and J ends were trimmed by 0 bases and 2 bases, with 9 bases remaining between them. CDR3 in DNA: TGTGCCAGCAGCTTGGGAGAGCGAACCTACGAGCAGTACTTC. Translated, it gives CASSLGERTYEQYF.

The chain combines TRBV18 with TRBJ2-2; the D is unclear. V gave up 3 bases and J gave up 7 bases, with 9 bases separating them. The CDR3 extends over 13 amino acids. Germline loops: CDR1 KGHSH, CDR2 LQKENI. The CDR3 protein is CASSPVEFGELFF. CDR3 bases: TGTGCCAGCTCACCGGTAGAGTTCGGGGAGCTGTTTTTT.

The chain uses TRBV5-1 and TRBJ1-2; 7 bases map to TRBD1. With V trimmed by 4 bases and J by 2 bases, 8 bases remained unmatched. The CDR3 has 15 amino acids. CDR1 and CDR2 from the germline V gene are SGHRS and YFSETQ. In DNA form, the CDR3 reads TGCGCCAGCAGCGATCCCGGGACAGTCAACTATGGCTACACCTTC. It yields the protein CASSDPGTVNYGYTF.

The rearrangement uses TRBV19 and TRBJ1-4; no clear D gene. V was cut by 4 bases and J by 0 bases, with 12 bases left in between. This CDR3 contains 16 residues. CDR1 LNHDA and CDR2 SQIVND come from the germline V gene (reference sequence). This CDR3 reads CASSKEFTATNEKLFF. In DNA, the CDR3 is TGTGCCAGTAGTAAGGAGTTTACGGCAACTAATGAAAAACTGTTTTTT.

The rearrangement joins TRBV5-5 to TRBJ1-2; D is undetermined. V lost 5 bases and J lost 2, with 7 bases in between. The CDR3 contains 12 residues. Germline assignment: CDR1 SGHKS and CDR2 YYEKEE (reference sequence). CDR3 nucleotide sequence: TGTGCCAGCAGTCGGGAGAACTATGGCTACACCTTC. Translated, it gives CASSRENYGYTF.

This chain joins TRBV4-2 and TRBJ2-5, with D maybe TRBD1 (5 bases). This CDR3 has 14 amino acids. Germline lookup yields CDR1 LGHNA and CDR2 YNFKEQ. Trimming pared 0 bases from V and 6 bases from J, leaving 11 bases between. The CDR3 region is CASSQEGAAKTQYF. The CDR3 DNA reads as TGTGCCAGCAGCCAAGAAGGGGCAGCCAAGACCCAGTACTTC.

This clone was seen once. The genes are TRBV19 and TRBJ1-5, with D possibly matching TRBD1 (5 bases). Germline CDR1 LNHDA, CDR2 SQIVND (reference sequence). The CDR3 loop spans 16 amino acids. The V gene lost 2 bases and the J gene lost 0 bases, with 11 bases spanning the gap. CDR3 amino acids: CASSIMAGYSNQPQHF. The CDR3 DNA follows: TGTGCCAGTAGTATAATGGCAGGGTATAGCAATCAGCCCCAGCATTTT.